This TCR beta chain was found in a study of cytomegalovirus exposure and HLA in healthy donors. Overall study results and limits: The study dropped some indistinguishable V segments, TRBV6-2 and TRBV6-3 among them. Earlier results showed most TCR beta V segments being productive about 87% or about 30% of the time. After further analysis at a later stage, 15,000 to 20,000 TCR beta sequences were associated with HLA alleles at 0.05 false discovery rate.

This clone has more than one count but fewer than ten. Its antigen is as yet unknown. The CDR3 runs to 16 residues. Looked up from germline, CDR1 is ENHRY and CDR2 is SYGVKD. V lost 3 bases to trimming and J lost 0 bases; unmatched junction nucleotides: 7. PCR was performed using 60 Vbeta and 13 Jbeta primers. Generated by immunoSEQ multiplex PCR, the TCRdb table keeps only in-frame clones and is missing some. This sample has 150,000 to 180,000 clones, with approximately 72% found just once. The sequencing input was PBMCs. The V gene is TRBV10-3, the J gene TRBJ1-2; the match to TRBD1 covers 7 bases. This TCR derives from a man between 18 and 29 years old in good health and CMV-seronegative. The CDR3 protein is CAISDPDRSPNYGYTF. The DNA for the CDR3 is TGTGCCATCAGTGACCCGGACAGGAGTCCTAACTATGGCTACACCTTC.